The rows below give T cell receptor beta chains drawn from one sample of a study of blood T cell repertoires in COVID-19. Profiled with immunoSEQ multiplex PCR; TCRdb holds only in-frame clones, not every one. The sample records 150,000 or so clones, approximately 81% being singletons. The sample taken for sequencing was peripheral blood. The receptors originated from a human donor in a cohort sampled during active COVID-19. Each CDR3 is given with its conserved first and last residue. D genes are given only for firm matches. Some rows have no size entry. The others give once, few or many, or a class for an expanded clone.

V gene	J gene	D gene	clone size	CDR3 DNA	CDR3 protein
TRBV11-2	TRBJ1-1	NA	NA	TGTGCCAGCAGGCACCCCAGGGTCAACACTGAAGCTTTCTTT	CASRHPRVNTEAFF
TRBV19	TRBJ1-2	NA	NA	TGTGCCAGTAGTATCAGTAGGGAGGGATACTTTGGCTACACCTTC	CASSISREGYFGYTF
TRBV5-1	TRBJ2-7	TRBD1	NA	TGCGCCAGCAGCTTGGAAAGACAGGGGGCGAGTGAGCAGTACTTC	CASSLERQGASEQYF
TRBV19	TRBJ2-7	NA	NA	TGTGCCAGTAGTATGTGGCCAACCTACGAGCAGTACTTC	CASSMWPTYEQYF
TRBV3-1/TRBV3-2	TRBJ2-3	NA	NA	TGTGCCAGCAGCCAAGTGAGAGATACGCAGTATTTT	CASSQVRDTQYF
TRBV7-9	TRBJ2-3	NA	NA	TGTGCCAGCGGAAGAGGGACAGATACGCAGTATTTT	CASGRGTDTQYF
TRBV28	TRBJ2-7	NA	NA	TGTGCCAGCAGTTTACGGGGGAGCGAGCAGTACTTC	CASSLRGSEQYF
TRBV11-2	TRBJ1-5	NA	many	TGTGCCAGCAGTAGAGGTCCTGGCAGGGCTAATCAGCCCCAGCATTTT	CASSRGPGRANQPQHF
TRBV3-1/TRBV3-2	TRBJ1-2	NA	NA	TGTGCCAGCAGCCCCCCGGCAGGACTCAACTATGGCTACACCTTC	CASSPPAGLNYGYTF
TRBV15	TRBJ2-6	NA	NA	TGTGCCACCAGCAGAGATCTGGGCGGGGCCAACGTCCTGACTTTC	CATSRDLGGANVLTF
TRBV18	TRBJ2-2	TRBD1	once	TGTGCCAGCTCTAAGGGGACGACAGGGGTCACCGGGGAGCTGTTTTTT	CASSKGTTGVTGELFF
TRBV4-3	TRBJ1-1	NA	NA	TGCGCCAGCAGCCAAGAGAGGCGTAGGACTGAAGCTTTCTTT	CASSQERRRTEAFF
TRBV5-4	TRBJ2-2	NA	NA	TGTGCCAGCAGCAGCCCCTTCGCCGGGGAGCTGTTTTTT	CASSSPFAGELFF
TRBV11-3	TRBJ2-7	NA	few	TGTGCCAGCAGCGCCGCGGGGTACGAGCAGTACTTC	CASSAAGYEQYF
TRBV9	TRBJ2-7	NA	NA	TGTGCCAGCAGCCCCTTTCCGGGGTTCCGCGAGCAGTACTTC	CASSPFPGFREQYF
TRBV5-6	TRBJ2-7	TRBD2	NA	TGTGCCAGCAGCTTAGGACTAGCGTCCTACGAGCAGTACTTC	CASSLGLASYEQYF
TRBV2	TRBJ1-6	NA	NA	TGTGCCAGCAGGGACACAGCATCAGATTCACCCCTCCACTTT	CASRDTASDSPLHF
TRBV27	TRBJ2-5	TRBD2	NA	TGTGCCAGCAGTTACCCTGAGGACCCAGCGGGGGACCAAGAGACCCAGTACTTC	CASSYPEDPAGDQETQYF
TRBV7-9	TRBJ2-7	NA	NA	TGTGCCAGCAGCATAGACAGCAACACCTACGAGCAGTACTTC	CASSIDSNTYEQYF
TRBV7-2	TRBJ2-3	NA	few	TGTGCCAGCAGCTTAGCGGGAGCGACAGATACGCAGTATTTT	CASSLAGATDTQYF
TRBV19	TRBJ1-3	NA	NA	TGTGCCAGACCCTGGGCCTCCTCTGGAAACACCATATATTTT	CARPWASSGNTIYF